The 8 T cell receptor beta chains reported below all come from one sample, sequenced in a study of molecular identifiers for immune sequencing clone quantification (dated by TCRdb to 2016 to 2019). Library prep was done by PCR. Sequencer: Illumina HiSeq 4000. The public sequencing data were trimmed at Q25 with fastp and processed into clonotypes with MiXCR by TCRdb, which kept only in-frame beta chains. Rows matching on CDR3 protein sequence are summarized as one entry with the most common DNA and genes. The sample table lists around 86,000 distinct CDR3 sequences, around 19% of them with a count of one. 0.75% to 0.95% of the sample is taken by the ten largest. The sequencing input was naive CD8+ T cells from blood, with Jurkat cell RNA spiked in. The label giving this sample's cell subset or site can be read as: FACS-sorted CD8+CD4-CCR7+CD45RA+ naive T cells. Receptors were obtained from a human donor in good health. Some libraries in this study had Jurkat cell RNA spiked in.

This clonotype was observed at least ten times. The rearrangement links TRBV5-5 to TRBJ1-2, with TRBD1 as a possible D gene (5 bases). Germline V gene sequence: CDR1 SGHKS, CDR2 YYEKEE (reference sequence). This CDR3 spans 15 amino acids. The germline V and J ends were trimmed by 0 bases and 0 bases, with 9 bases remaining between them. In nucleotides, the CDR3 is TGTGCCAGCAGCTTGGATGGGGCGTCTAACTATGGCTACACCTTC. This codes for CASSLDGASNYGYTF.

This clonotype appeared many times. The V call is TRBV30, the J call TRBJ2-4, with D maybe TRBD1 (6 bases). The length of the CDR3 is 15 residues. Germline V CDR1 and CDR2: GTSNPN, SVGIG (reference sequence). V gave up 0 bases and J gave up 8 bases, with 17 bases separating them. CDR3 protein: CAWSVQGPPADIQYF. For the CDR3, the DNA is TGTGCCTGGAGTGTACAGGGCCCTCCGGCGGACATTCAGTACTTC.

The chain couples TRBV29-1 to TRBJ2-6; D remains unclear. Germline CDR1 reads SQVTM; CDR2 reads ANQGSEA. Between the trimmed V and J ends, which lost 4 bases and 0 bases, there was a span of 4 bases. The CDR3 length is 13 residues. In nucleotides, the CDR3 is TGCAGCGTTGTGGGCTCTGGGGCCAACGTCCTGACTTTC. It encodes CSVVGSGANVLTF.

A few counts support this clonotype. This chain joins TRBV6-6 and TRBJ2-1; 7 bases match TRBD1. This CDR3 has 15 residues. CDR1 MNHNY and CDR2 SVGAGI come from the germline V gene (reference sequence). V shed 6 bases and J 0 bases; nucleotides not matched to a gene: 5. This CDR3 reads CASSLDRYSYNEQFF. The CDR3 nucleotides are TGTGCCAGCAGCTTGGACAGGTACTCCTACAATGAGCAGTTCTTC.

This clonotype appeared a few times. This may stem from a read error, because a much larger clone lies one nucleotide away. The chain carries TRBV24-1 and TRBJ2-7; D gene uncertain. Trimming took off 7 bases at V and 2 bases at J, with 11 bases between the two ends. The CDR3 is 13 residues long. Germline CDR1 and CDR2: KGHDR and SFDVKD. The CDR3 DNA reads as TGTGCCACCAGCGGGCGGAACACCTACGAGCAGTACTTC. Translating it yields CATSGRNTYEQYF.

This clonotype was counted ten times or more. This chain connects TRBV30 to TRBJ1-5, with D possibly being TRBD1 (5 bases). Trimming left V 2 bases short and J 4 bases short, with 12 bases between. Germline V lookup: CDR1 GTSNPN, CDR2 SVGIG (reference sequence). CDR3 length: 14 residues. CDR3 protein: CAWSLTELNQPQHF. The CDR3, as DNA: TGTGCCTGGAGTCTGACAGAGCTAAATCAGCCCCAGCATTTT.

This clonotype was observed many times. The J gene is TRBJ2-4, the V gene TRBV9; TRBD2 matches 9 bases. This CDR3 has 17 amino acids. Germline loops: CDR1 SGDLS, CDR2 YYNGEE. V was clipped by 0 bases and J by 5 bases; unmatched bases: 9. The CDR3: CASSVEGSGRSENIQYF. CDR3 nucleotides: TGTGCCAGCAGCGTAGAAGGTAGCGGGAGATCGGAAAACATTCAGTACTTC.

The table lists this clonotype with many counts. V usage is TRBV12-3 or TRBV12-4 and J usage is TRBJ1-1; 7 bases match TRBD1. V gave up 8 bases and J gave up 1 base; unmatched junction bases: 1. This CDR3 region has 12 residues. In DNA form, the CDR3 reads TGTGCCAGCCGACAGGGGAACACTGAAGCTTTCTTT. Protein: CASRQGNTEAFF.